What follows is one TCR beta chain and its context. TCRdb keeps only in-frame clones here, not all; method: immunoSEQ multiplex PCR. Of 15,000 to 20,000 clones in the sample, approximately 70% were seen once. These data come from a study of sequential checkpoint blockade in melanoma. Treatment in this sample: randomized to nivolumab then ipilimumab (arm A) or the reverse (arm B). Germline V gives CDR1 SQVTM, CDR2 ANQGSEA. Germline trimming cut 6 bases from V and 6 bases from J; bases unmatched to any gene: 15. This CDR3 spans 15 amino acids. The genes are TRBV29-1 and TRBJ2-7, with 9 positions matching TRBD1. The sequence was collected from a human donor with melanoma. The material was CD8+ T cells sorted from blood (inferred from file names), obtained from a patient given nivolumab and ipilimumab in sequence. The CDR3 region is CSVRATGGQGFEQYF. The CDR3, as DNA: TGCAGCGTCCGCGCAACGGGGGGACAGGGTTTCGAGCAGTACTTC.